This TCR beta chain was captured in a study of blood T cell repertoires in COVID-19. On the study more broadly: Sites in the United States, Italy and Spain provided acute and convalescent COVID-19 samples. PBMCs, B-cell-depleted T cells, or T cells were the source of the cDNA or gDNA that made up the material.

The CDR3 covers 15 residues. CDR1 is SGHRS, CDR2 YFSETQ, per germline. V was clipped by 5 bases and J by 8 bases, with 17 bases between them. Original processing methods: Reference gene primer amplification in the assay estimated nucleated cell counts. Using immunoSEQ multiplex PCR, the repertoire was profiled, and TCRdb retains in-frame clones only, with some absent. The V and J calls and the clone size are those of that table, but D and trimming were determined from the DNA. The sample records roughly 80,000 clones, roughly 84% being singletons. Sequenced input: peripheral blood. This TCR came from a man aged 45-65 years with acute or convalescent COVID-19. The rearrangement uses TRBV5-1 and TRBJ1-6; D is possibly TRBD1 (5 bases). CDR3 residues: CASRAGGTSDSPLHF. In DNA, the CDR3 is TGCGCCAGCAGAGCGGGGGGGACGTCAGATTCACCCCTCCACTTT. The full variable domain, rest sourced from reference TRBV5-1 and TRBJ1-6, is KAGVTQTPRYLIKTRGQQVTLSCSPISGHRSVSWYQQTPGQGLQFLFEYFSETQRNKGNFPGRFSGRQFSNSRSEMNVSTLELGDSALYLCASRAGGTSDSPLHFGNGTRLTVT.